One and the same sample provided the 9 T cell receptor beta chains below, sequenced in a study of regulatory T cells in long-lasting Graves disease. Relying on iRepertoire HTBI primers and Arm-PCR of CDR3 regions, the team built TCR beta libraries. TCRdb re-analysed the multiplex PCR reads in MiXCR, keeping a single row per CDR3 protein. The table has some 370,000 distinct CDR3 sequences, roughly 25% seen once. Regarding time point: persistent/refractory GD, antithyroid drugs over 5 years with positive TRAb. From PBMCs, RNA was extracted and then used to make the TCR library. The starting material was peripheral blood mononuclear cells (PBMCs), obtained when the disease was refractory, from a patient treated with antithyroid drugs. These receptor sequences come from a woman between 40 and 55 years old with Graves disease.

In this sample, this clonotype turned up many times. V and J are TRBV28 and TRBJ2-7; D not certain. V lost 1 base and J 2 bases, leaving 9 bases between the germline ends. This CDR3 region has 14 residues. The germline gives CDR1 MDHEN, CDR2 SYDVKM. The CDR3 bases are TGTGCCAGCAGTTTATTGGGCTGGACCTACGAGCAGTACTTC. Translating gives CASSLLGWTYEQYF.

This chain links TRBV28 with TRBJ2-1; either TRBD1 or TRBD2 may supply D (5 bases each). V dropped 8 bases and J dropped 6 bases, with 14 bases sitting between them. Germline CDR1 reads MDHEN; CDR2 reads SYDVKM. The CDR3 has 13 residues. The CDR3 here is CASLRAGTNEQFF. CDR3 in DNA: TGTGCCAGCCTGCGGGCAGGGACCAATGAGCAGTTCTTC.

This clonotype has a handful of counts. The rearrangement joins TRBV6-1 to TRBJ2-7, with TRBD1 as a possible D gene (5 bases). Germline loops: CDR1 MNHNS, CDR2 SASEGT. The germline V and J ends were trimmed by 8 bases and 3 bases, with 8 bases remaining between them. The CDR3 extends over 11 amino acids. CDR3 sequence: CASGAFYEQYF. The DNA of the CDR3 is TGTGCCAGCGGGGCCTTCTACGAGCAGTACTTC.

This clonotype came up many times. This chain uses TRBV20-1 with TRBJ2-7, with TRBD2 matching 7 bases. The J segment lost 3 bases and the V segment lost 6 bases, leaving 5 bases of the junction unmatched. Germline V gene lookup returns CDR1 DFQATT and CDR2 SNEGSKA (reference sequence). This CDR3 is built from 12 residues. The CDR3 region has the DNA TGCAGTGCCTTGGGGGGGGACTACGAGCAGTACTTC. Its protein is CSALGGDYEQYF.

The V call is TRBV19, the J call TRBJ1-1; no clear D gene. The germline V gene has CDR1 LNHDA and CDR2 SQIVND (reference sequence). V lost 0 bases and J lost 5, with 10 bases in between. The CDR3 consists of 14 residues. The CDR3 loop reads CASSIDRVGTEAFF. CDR3 in DNA: TGTGCCAGTAGTATAGATCGGGTAGGGACTGAAGCTTTCTTT. Drawing the rest from reference TRBV19 and TRBJ1-1, the complete variable domain is DGGITQSPKYLFRKEGQNVTLSCEQNLNHDAMYWYRQDPGQGLRLIYYSQIVNDFQKGDIAEGYSVSREKKESFPLTVTSAQKNPTAFYLCASSIDRVGTEAFFGQGTRLTVV.

This clonotype was detected only a few times. The V gene is TRBV19, the J gene TRBJ2-7, with TRBD2 matching 10 bases. CDR1 and CDR2 (germline): LNHDA, SQIVND (reference sequence). The CDR3 is 16 residues long. Unmatched junction bases numbered 9, after V lost 4 bases and J lost 3 bases. The DNA of the CDR3 is TGTGCCAGTAGTAGGACCGCCGGGACTAGCGTCTACGAGCAGTACTTC. Amino acids: CASSRTAGTSVYEQYF.

This clonotype was detected many times. The chain has TRBV12-3 or TRBV12-4 and TRBJ1-5, with a tentative D call TRBD1 (5 bases). Trimming removed 0 bases from V and 7 bases from J, with 13 bases in between. The CDR3 is made up of 15 amino acids. The CDR3 DNA follows: TGTGCCAGCAGTTTAGCGCTCATGGGGCTGCAGCCCCAGCATTTT. It is translated as CASSLALMGLQPQHF.

This clonotype was counted only a few times. The rearrangement joins TRBV7-8 to TRBJ2-7; D remains unclear. Germline CDR1 and CDR2: SGHVS and FQNEAQ. The CDR3 loop spans 14 amino acids. V dropped 5 bases and J dropped 3 bases, with 14 bases sitting between them. In nucleotides, the CDR3 is TGTGCCAGCAGCCTTACTACAGCGATCTACGAGCAGTACTTC. Translation: CASSLTTAIYEQYF.

As for this clonotype: It may be a read error: a sequence one base away is much more abundant. The V call is TRBV6-1, the J call TRBJ1-4; D not resolved. Germline-derived CDR1 and CDR2 are MNHNS and SASEGT. The CDR3 is 17 residues long. The CDR3 region has the DNA TGTGCCAGCAGTGGCCCCACACTGCACGCAACTAATGAAAAACTGCTTTTT. Translating gives CASSGPTLHATNEKLLF.